This TCR beta chain is from a study of Ad26.COV2.S vaccination and SARS-CoV-2 variants. The wider study: The Ad26.COV2.S arm of the COV1001 trial was where the donor was placed.

Indicated treatment: 15 to 20 received Ad26.COV2.S at low or high dose, single or two shots; about 5 received placebo; per-sample allocation not given. Vaccine and placebo recipients were sampled on day 63 after the first injection. A few counts support this clone. The assay was immunoSEQ multiplex PCR, and TCRdb's table has in-frame clones only and misses some. The data hold more than 300,000 clones, with just under 85% observed a single time. The material sequenced was peripheral blood, taken in a trial of Ad26.COV2.S vaccine versus placebo. The clonotype was recovered from a person between 18 and 65 years old who received the Ad26.COV2.S COVID-19 vaccine or a placebo.

CDR3 residues: CASSRVGQGAKNTEAFF. The CDR3 nucleotides read TGTGCCAGCTCACGGGTAGGACAGGGGGCGAAAAACACTGAAGCTTTCTTT. The chain employs TRBV18 and TRBJ1-1, with 11 bases identical to TRBD1. The germline V gene has CDR1 KGHSH and CDR2 LQKENI. The CDR3 totals 17 residues. V trimming: 4 bases; J trimming: 2 bases; junction bases outside the gene matches: 9.